These T cell receptor beta chains were read from a single sample in a study of pediatric ulcerative colitis. Profiling relied on immunoSEQ multiplex PCR, and the TCRdb table lists in-frame clones only, not all of them. The sample includes approximately 60,000 clones, about 90% of them seen just once. Sequencing input: blood. These TCRs come from a boy between 5 and 17 years old with severe ulcerative colitis. CDR3s include the opening cysteine and the closing phenylalanine or tryptophan. The D gene is left open where the match is weak. Clone size appears in some rows only: once, few, many, or a class for an expanded clone.

CDR3nt: TGTGCCAGCAGTGAAGCTCGATCGACTAGCGGGAGGCGTGAGCAGTACTTC
CDR3aa: CASSEARSTSGRREQYF
d_gene: TRBD2
abundance: .
v_gene: TRBV6-1
j_gene: TRBJ2-7

CDR3nt: TGCAGCGTCGTGAGGGGACTAGTAGACTCCGAGCAGTACTTC
CDR3aa: CSVVRGLVDSEQYF
d_gene: TRBD2
abundance: .
v_gene: TRBV29-1
j_gene: TRBJ2-7

CDR3nt: TGTGCCATCAGTGAGTCCAAGACAGGGGTTACCTATGGCTACACCTTC
CDR3aa: CAISESKTGVTYGYTF
d_gene: TRBD1
abundance: .
v_gene: TRBV10-3
j_gene: TRBJ1-2

CDR3nt: TGTGCCAGCAGCTCCCGGACTAGCGGGAGGCAAGAGACCCAGTACTTC
CDR3aa: CASSSRTSGRQETQYF
d_gene: TRBD2
abundance: once
v_gene: TRBV5-6
j_gene: TRBJ2-5

CDR3nt: TGTGCCAGCACGGACGGCTACGAGCAGTACTTC
CDR3aa: CASTDGYEQYF
d_gene: .
abundance: .
v_gene: TRBV6-6
j_gene: TRBJ2-7

CDR3nt: TGTGCCAGCAGCTTAGATCAGGGGAATACTGAAGCTTTCTTT
CDR3aa: CASSLDQGNTEAFF
d_gene: .
abundance: .
v_gene: TRBV11-3
j_gene: TRBJ1-1

CDR3nt: TGTGCCAGCAGCCGAAACACTGAAGCTTTCTTT
CDR3aa: CASSRNTEAFF
d_gene: .
abundance: .
v_gene: TRBV7-9
j_gene: TRBJ1-1

CDR3nt: TGTGCCAGCAGGGACAGGGCGTCGCGGACTGAAGCTTTCTTT
CDR3aa: CASRDRASRTEAFF
d_gene: TRBD1
abundance: .
v_gene: TRBV6-1
j_gene: TRBJ1-1

CDR3nt: TGTGCCACCAGGCGGTACACCCCCACAGATACGCAGTATTTT
CDR3aa: CATRRYTPTDTQYF
d_gene: .
abundance: .
v_gene: TRBV7-9
j_gene: TRBJ2-3

CDR3nt: TGCGCCAGCACTCCGGGACGCGGCTACACAGATACGCAGTATTTT
CDR3aa: CASTPGRGYTDTQYF
d_gene: .
abundance: once
v_gene: TRBV10-1
j_gene: TRBJ2-3

CDR3nt: TGTGCCAGCAGCGTCGGGACAGCGATTAACTATGGCTACACCTTC
CDR3aa: CASSVGTAINYGYTF
d_gene: TRBD1
abundance: .
v_gene: TRBV9
j_gene: TRBJ1-2

CDR3nt: TGTGCCAGCAGTGAAGGTGGGACAGGGGGACTTGGAAACACCATATATTTT
CDR3aa: CASSEGGTGGLGNTIYF
d_gene: TRBD1
abundance: .
v_gene: TRBV2
j_gene: TRBJ1-3

CDR3nt: TGTGCCAGCAGGGACAGGGGGCGATACGAGCAGTACTTC
CDR3aa: CASRDRGRYEQYF
d_gene: TRBD1
abundance: .
v_gene: TRBV2
j_gene: TRBJ2-7

CDR3nt: TGTGCCAGCACCCTGACAGGACTCGGTGGTACTGAAGCTTTCTTT
CDR3aa: CASTLTGLGGTEAFF
d_gene: .
abundance: few
v_gene: TRBV2
j_gene: TRBJ1-1

CDR3nt: TGTGCCAGCAGTGATCCGGTCAGAAGCGATGGCTACACCTTC
CDR3aa: CASSDPVRSDGYTF
d_gene: .
abundance: few
v_gene: TRBV25-1
j_gene: TRBJ1-2

CDR3nt: TGTGCCAGTAGCCAGGGGTATCAGCCCCAGCATTTT
CDR3aa: CASSQGYQPQHF
d_gene: .
abundance: .
v_gene: TRBV19
j_gene: TRBJ1-5

CDR3nt: TGTGCCAGCAGTATACAGGGTGGCACAGATACGCAGTATTTT
CDR3aa: CASSIQGGTDTQYF
d_gene: .
abundance: .
v_gene: TRBV25-1
j_gene: TRBJ2-3

CDR3nt: TGCAGTGCTAGTAGAGGCGATGAGCAGTTCTTC
CDR3aa: CSASRGDEQFF
d_gene: .
abundance: .
v_gene: TRBV20-1
j_gene: TRBJ2-1

CDR3nt: TGCGCCAGCAGCCAGACAGGCCTGAACACTGAAGCTTTCTTT
CDR3aa: CASSQTGLNTEAFF
d_gene: .
abundance: .
v_gene: TRBV4-1
j_gene: TRBJ1-1

CDR3nt: TGCGCCAGCAAAGGACTAGCGGAACCCTACAATGAGCAGTTCTTC
CDR3aa: CASKGLAEPYNEQFF
d_gene: TRBD2
abundance: few
v_gene: TRBV10-2
j_gene: TRBJ2-1

CDR3nt: TGCGCCAGCAGCCCGGGAGGGGGACACCCAAACTTC
CDR3aa: CASSPGGGHPNF
d_gene: TRBD2
abundance: .
v_gene: TRBV5-1
j_gene: TRBJ2-5

CDR3nt: TGCGCCAGCAGCTTGACCTCCGACAGGGGCCTAACAGATACGCAGTATTTT
CDR3aa: CASSLTSDRGLTDTQYF
d_gene: TRBD1
abundance: .
v_gene: TRBV5-1
j_gene: TRBJ2-3

CDR3nt: TGTGCCAGCAGCCAGAGCGACAGGGGGCTGTACGAGCAGTACTTC
CDR3aa: CASSQSDRGLYEQYF
d_gene: TRBD1
abundance: .
v_gene: TRBV11-2
j_gene: TRBJ2-7

CDR3nt: TGTGCTAGCAGCTTAACAGCGGAGACCCAGTACTTC
CDR3aa: CASSLTAETQYF
d_gene: .
abundance: .
v_gene: TRBV7-7
j_gene: TRBJ2-5

CDR3nt: TGCGCCAGCAGCCCGGGCCGGGGAGACAACTATGGCTACACCTTC
CDR3aa: CASSPGRGDNYGYTF
d_gene: .
abundance: .
v_gene: TRBV5-1
j_gene: TRBJ1-2

CDR3nt: TGTGCCAGCTCCGCGAGGGCAGGTCCGTACAATGAGCAGTTCTTC
CDR3aa: CASSARAGPYNEQFF
d_gene: .
abundance: .
v_gene: TRBV18
j_gene: TRBJ2-1

CDR3nt: TGCGCCAGCAGACCCGGACTAGCGGAGTACTTCTCCTACGAGCAGTACTTC
CDR3aa: CASRPGLAEYFSYEQYF
d_gene: TRBD2
abundance: .
v_gene: TRBV5-1
j_gene: TRBJ2-7

CDR3nt: TGTGCCAGCAGTTCCCGAGGATCGGGGGCTGAAAAACTGTTTTTT
CDR3aa: CASSSRGSGAEKLFF
d_gene: .
abundance: .
v_gene: TRBV27
j_gene: TRBJ1-4

CDR3nt: TGTGCCAGCAGGCGGACCGATGCTGAAAAACTGTTTTTT
CDR3aa: CASRRTDAEKLFF
d_gene: .
abundance: .
v_gene: TRBV2
j_gene: TRBJ1-4

CDR3nt: TGTGCCAGCAGCTTTTCTCCCGGGCCAAACTCTGGAAACACCATATATTTT
CDR3aa: CASSFSPGPNSGNTIYF
d_gene: .
abundance: .
v_gene: TRBV11-2
j_gene: TRBJ1-3

CDR3nt: TGTGCCAGCAGCGTTCTAGGATCCCACGAGCAGTACTTC
CDR3aa: CASSVLGSHEQYF
d_gene: .
abundance: few
v_gene: TRBV11-2
j_gene: TRBJ2-7

CDR3nt: TGCAGCGCCGGGACAGACTCCTACGAGCAGTACTTC
CDR3aa: CSAGTDSYEQYF
d_gene: TRBD1
abundance: .
v_gene: TRBV29-1
j_gene: TRBJ2-7

CDR3nt: TGTGCCAGCAGTCGGTCCAGCGTCTCCCACGAGCAGTACTTC
CDR3aa: CASSRSSVSHEQYF
d_gene: .
abundance: .
v_gene: TRBV14
j_gene: TRBJ2-7

CDR3nt: TGTGCCAGCTCCAAACTTGTGAACACTGAAGCTTTCTTT
CDR3aa: CASSKLVNTEAFF
d_gene: .
abundance: .
v_gene: TRBV6-5
j_gene: TRBJ1-1

CDR3nt: TGTGCCAGCAGTCCACAGGGGTACCCAGCCCAGCATTTT
CDR3aa: CASSPQGYPAQHF
d_gene: TRBD1
abundance: .
v_gene: TRBV7-9
j_gene: TRBJ1-5

CDR3nt: TGTGCCAGCAGCGTAGGGGGACAGATCAATCAGCCCCAGCATTTT
CDR3aa: CASSVGGQINQPQHF
d_gene: TRBD1
abundance: .
v_gene: TRBV9
j_gene: TRBJ1-5

CDR3nt: TGTGCCAGCAGCATTCTTGGCTCCTACAATGAGCAGTTCTTC
CDR3aa: CASSILGSYNEQFF
d_gene: .
abundance: once
v_gene: TRBV27
j_gene: TRBJ2-1

CDR3nt: TGTGCCAGCTCTCCCGACGGGCCATCCTACAATGAGCAGTTCTTC
CDR3aa: CASSPDGPSYNEQFF
d_gene: .
abundance: .
v_gene: TRBV18
j_gene: TRBJ2-1

CDR3nt: TGTGCCAGCAGCCTACTTTCGAACACCGGGGAGCTGTTTTTT
CDR3aa: CASSLLSNTGELFF
d_gene: .
abundance: .
v_gene: TRBV2
j_gene: TRBJ2-2

CDR3nt: TGTGCCAGCAGTGATCCCGAAGACCGAATAACTAATGAAAAACTGTTTTTT
CDR3aa: CASSDPEDRITNEKLFF
d_gene: .
abundance: .
v_gene: TRBV6-4
j_gene: TRBJ1-4